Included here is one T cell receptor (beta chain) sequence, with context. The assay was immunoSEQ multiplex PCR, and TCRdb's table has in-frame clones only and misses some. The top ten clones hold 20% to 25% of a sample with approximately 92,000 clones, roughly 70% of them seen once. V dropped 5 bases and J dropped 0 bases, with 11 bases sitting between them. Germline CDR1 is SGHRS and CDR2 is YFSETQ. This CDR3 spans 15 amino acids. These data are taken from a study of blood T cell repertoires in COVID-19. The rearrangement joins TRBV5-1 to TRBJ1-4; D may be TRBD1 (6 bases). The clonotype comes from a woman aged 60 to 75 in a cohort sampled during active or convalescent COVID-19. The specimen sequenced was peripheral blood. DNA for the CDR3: TGCGCCAGCAGTACCACAGGGACAACTAATGAAAAACTGTTTTTT. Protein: CASSTTGTTNEKLFF.